The source of this TCR beta chain is a study of blood T cell repertoires in COVID-19. Study details: Samples taken during acute and convalescent COVID-19 were collected in the United States, Italy and Spain. T cells, B-cell-depleted T cells, or PBMCs supplied cDNA or gDNA.

The authors' processing: Reference gene primer amplification gave estimated nucleated cell counts. Some clones are missing from TCRdb's copy, which holds only in-frame ones; the method was immunoSEQ multiplex PCR. V and J calls and clone size are copied from that table; D and trimming were computed from the DNA. The sample consists of around 250,000 clones, about four fifths of them appearing once. V lost 0 bases to trimming and J lost 4 bases, with 16 bases between them. The CDR3 is 17 amino acids. Germline loops: CDR1 ENHRY, CDR2 SYGVKD. The chain recombines TRBV10-3 with TRBJ1-3, with a tentative D call TRBD1 (5 bases). Sequences were obtained from peripheral blood. The origin of this receptor is a man under 40 who had recovered from COVID-19. The CDR3 sequence: CAISESTGIQGGNTIYF. The CDR3 coding sequence is TGTGCCATCAGTGAGTCTACAGGCATCCAAGGAGGAAACACCATATATTTT.